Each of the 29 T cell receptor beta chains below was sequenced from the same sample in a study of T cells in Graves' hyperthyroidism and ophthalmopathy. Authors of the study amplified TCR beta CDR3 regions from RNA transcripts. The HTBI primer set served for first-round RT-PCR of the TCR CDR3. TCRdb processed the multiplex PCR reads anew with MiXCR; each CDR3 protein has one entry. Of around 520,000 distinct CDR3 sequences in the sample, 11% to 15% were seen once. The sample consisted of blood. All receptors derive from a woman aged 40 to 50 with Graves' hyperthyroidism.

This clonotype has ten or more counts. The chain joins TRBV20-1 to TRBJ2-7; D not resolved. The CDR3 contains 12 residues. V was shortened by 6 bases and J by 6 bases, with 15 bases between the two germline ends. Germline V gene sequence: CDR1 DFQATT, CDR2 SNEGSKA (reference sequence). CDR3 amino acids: CSASENLSEQYF. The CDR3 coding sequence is TGCAGTGCCAGCGAGAATTTGAGCGAGCAGTACTTC.

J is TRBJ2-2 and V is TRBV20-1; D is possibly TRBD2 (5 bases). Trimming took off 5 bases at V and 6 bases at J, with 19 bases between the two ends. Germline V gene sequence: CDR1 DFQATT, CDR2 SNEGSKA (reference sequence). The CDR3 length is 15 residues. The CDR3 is CSAASPTDRAGELFF. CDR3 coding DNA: TGCAGTGCTGCTAGCCCGACCGACCGGGCCGGGGAGCTGTTTTTT.

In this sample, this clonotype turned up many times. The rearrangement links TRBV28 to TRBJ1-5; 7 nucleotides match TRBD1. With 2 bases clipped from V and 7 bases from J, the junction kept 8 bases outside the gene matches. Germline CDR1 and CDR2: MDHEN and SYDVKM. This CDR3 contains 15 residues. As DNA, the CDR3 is TGTGCCAGCAGTTTAGCCACAGGGGCTGGGCAGCCCCAGCATTTT. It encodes CASSLATGAGQPQHF.

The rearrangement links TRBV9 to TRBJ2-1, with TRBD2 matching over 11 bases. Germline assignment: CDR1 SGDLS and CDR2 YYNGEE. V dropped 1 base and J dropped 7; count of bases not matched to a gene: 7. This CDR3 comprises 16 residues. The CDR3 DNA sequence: TGTGCCAGCAGCGTATCGACTAGCGGGATAACTAATGAGCAGTTCTTC. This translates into CASSVSTSGITNEQFF.

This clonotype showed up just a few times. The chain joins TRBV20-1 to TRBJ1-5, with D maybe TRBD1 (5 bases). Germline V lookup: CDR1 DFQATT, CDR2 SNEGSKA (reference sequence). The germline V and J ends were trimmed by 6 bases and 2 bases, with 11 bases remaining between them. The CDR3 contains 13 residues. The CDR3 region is CSAQGLGNQPQHF. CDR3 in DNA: TGCAGTGCCCAGGGTTTGGGCAATCAGCCCCAGCATTTT.

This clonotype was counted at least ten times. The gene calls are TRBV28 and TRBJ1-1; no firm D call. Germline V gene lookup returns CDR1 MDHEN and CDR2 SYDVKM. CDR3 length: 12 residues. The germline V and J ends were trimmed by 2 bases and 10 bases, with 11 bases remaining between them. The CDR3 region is CASSLTRVGAFF. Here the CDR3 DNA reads TGTGCCAGCAGTTTAACGAGGGTGGGAGCTTTCTTT.

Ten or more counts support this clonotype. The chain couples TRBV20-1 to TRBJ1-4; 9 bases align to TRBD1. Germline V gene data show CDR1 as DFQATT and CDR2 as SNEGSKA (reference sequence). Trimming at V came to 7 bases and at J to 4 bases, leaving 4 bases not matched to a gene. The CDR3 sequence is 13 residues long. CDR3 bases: TGCAGTGTTCCGGGACAGGGTAATGAAAAACTGTTTTTT. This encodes CSVPGQGNEKLFF.

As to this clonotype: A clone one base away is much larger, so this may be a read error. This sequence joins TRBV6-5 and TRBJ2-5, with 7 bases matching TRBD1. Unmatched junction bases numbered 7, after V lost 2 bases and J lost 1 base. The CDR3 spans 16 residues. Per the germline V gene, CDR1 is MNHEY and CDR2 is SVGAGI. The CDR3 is CASSYLFGTVQETQYF. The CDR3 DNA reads TGTGCCAGCAGTTACCTTTTCGGGACAGTCCAAGAGACCCAGTACTTC.

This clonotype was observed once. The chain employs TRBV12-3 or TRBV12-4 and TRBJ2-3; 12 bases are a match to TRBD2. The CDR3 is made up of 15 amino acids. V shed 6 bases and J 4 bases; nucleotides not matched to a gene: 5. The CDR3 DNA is TGTGCCAGCAGGTCGACTAGCGGGAGTCCAGATACGCAGTATTTT. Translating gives CASRSTSGSPDTQYF.

The CDR3 DNA reads as TGCGCCAGCAGCCCCGAAACAGGGCCCAGGGGGACCCAGTACTTC. Protein: CASSPETGPRGTQYF. This chain uses TRBV4-1 with TRBJ2-5, with TRBD1 as a possible D gene (6 bases). The CDR3 is 15 amino acids. Germline V gene data show CDR1 as MGHRA and CDR2 as YSYEKL. V shed 4 bases and J shed 7 bases, with 19 bases lying between them.

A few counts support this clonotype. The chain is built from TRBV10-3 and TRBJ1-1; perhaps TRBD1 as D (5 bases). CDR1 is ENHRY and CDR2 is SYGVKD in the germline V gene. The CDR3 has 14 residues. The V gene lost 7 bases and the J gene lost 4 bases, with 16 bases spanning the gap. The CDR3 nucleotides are TGTGCCATCAAGGACTCCCTGGGGGGCACTGAAGCTTTCTTT. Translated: CAIKDSLGGTEAFF.

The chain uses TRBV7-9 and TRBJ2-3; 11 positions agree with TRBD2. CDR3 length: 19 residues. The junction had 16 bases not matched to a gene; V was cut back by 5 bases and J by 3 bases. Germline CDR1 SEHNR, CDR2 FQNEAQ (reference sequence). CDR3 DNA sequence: TGTGCCAGCAGCCACGTCCCCGGGCGACTAGCGGGAAAAACAGATACGCAGTATTTT. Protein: CASSHVPGRLAGKTDTQYF. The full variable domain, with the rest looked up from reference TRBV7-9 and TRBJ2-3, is DTGVSQNPRHKITKRGQNVTFRCDPISEHNRLYWYRQTLGQGPEFLTYFQNEAQLEKSRLLSDRFSAERPKGSFSTLEIQRTEQGDSAMYLCASSHVPGRLAGKTDTQYFGPGTRLTVL.

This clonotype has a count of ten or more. The CDR3 sequence: CASSQYRTSGIPAYEQYF. CDR3 nucleotide sequence: TGTGCCAGCAGCCAATACAGGACTAGCGGGATCCCCGCCTACGAGCAGTACTTC. The chain uses TRBV16 and TRBJ2-7; TRBD2 matches 12 bases. The V gene's germline CDR1 is KGHSY and CDR2 FQNENV. V shed 1 base and J 2 bases; nucleotides not matched to a gene: 9. This CDR3 has 18 residues.

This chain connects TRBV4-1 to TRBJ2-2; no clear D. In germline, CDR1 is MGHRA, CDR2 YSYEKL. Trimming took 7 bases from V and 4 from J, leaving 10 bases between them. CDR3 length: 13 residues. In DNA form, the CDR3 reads TGCGCCAGCACATCCCGCGCCACCGGGGAGCTGTTTTTT. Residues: CASTSRATGELFF.

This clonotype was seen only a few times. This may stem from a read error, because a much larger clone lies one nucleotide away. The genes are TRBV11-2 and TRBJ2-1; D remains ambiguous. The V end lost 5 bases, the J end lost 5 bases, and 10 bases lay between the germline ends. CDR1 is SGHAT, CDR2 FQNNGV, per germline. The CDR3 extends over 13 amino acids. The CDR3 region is CASSHPGHNEQFF. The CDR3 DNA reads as TGTGCCAGCAGCCACCCCGGGCACAATGAGCAGTTCTTC.

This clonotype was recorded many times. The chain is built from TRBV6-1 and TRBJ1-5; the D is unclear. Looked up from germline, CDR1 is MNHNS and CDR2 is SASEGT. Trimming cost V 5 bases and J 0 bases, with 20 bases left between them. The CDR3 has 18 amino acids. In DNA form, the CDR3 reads TGTGCCAGCAGTCTGACGGGAGGTTTGGGGTATAGCAATCAGCCCCAGCATTTT. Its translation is CASSLTGGLGYSNQPQHF.

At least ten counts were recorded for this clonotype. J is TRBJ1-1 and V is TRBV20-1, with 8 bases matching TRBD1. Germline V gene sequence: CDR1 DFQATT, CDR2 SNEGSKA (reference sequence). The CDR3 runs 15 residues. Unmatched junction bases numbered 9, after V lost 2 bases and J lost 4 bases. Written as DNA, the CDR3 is TGCAGTGCTAGAACGAGACAGGGGCCTGGCACTGAAGCTTTCTTT. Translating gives CSARTRQGPGTEAFF.

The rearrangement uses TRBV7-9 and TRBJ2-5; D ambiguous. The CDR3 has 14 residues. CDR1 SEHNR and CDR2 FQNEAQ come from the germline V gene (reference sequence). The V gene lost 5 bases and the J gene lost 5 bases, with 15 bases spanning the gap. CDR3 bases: TGTGCCAGCAGCCCCCGCAGACGTGGGGAGACCCAGTACTTC. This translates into CASSPRRRGETQYF.

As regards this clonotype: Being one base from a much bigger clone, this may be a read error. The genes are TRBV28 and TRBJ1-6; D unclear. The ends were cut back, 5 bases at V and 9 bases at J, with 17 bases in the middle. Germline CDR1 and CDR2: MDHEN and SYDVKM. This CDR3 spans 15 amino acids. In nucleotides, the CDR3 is TGTGCCAGCAGTCCAACCCCGCTGTCCCGTTCACCCCTCCACTTT. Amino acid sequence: CASSPTPLSRSPLHF.

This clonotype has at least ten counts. The CDR3 here is CSVGLAGGLLSYEQYF. CDR3 sequence (DNA): TGCAGCGTTGGGCTAGCGGGAGGTCTCCTCTCCTACGAGCAGTACTTC. The chain recombines TRBV29-1 with TRBJ2-7; 11 bases agree with TRBD2. Trimming cost V 4 bases and J 0 bases; bases outside gene matches: 8. Germline values: CDR1 SQVTM, CDR2 ANQGSEA. The CDR3 contains 16 residues.

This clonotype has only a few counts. The CDR3 spells CASREPFLSGANVLTF. As DNA, the CDR3 is TGTGCCAGCCGGGAGCCCTTCCTTTCTGGGGCCAACGTCCTGACTTTC. The V call is TRBV30, the J call TRBJ2-6; D is possibly TRBD2 (6 bases). CDR3 length: 16 amino acids. Between the trimmed V and J ends, which lost 8 bases and 1 base, there was a span of 18 bases. Looked up from germline, CDR1 is GTSNPN and CDR2 is SVGIG (reference sequence).

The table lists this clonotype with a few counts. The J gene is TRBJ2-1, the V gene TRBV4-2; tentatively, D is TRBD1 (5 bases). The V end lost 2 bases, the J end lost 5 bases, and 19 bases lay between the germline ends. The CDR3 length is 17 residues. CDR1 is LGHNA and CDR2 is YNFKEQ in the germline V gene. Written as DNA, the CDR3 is TGTGCCAGCAGCCAACTTTCAGTAAGGGGTTGGGACAATGAGCAGTTCTTC. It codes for CASSQLSVRGWDNEQFF.

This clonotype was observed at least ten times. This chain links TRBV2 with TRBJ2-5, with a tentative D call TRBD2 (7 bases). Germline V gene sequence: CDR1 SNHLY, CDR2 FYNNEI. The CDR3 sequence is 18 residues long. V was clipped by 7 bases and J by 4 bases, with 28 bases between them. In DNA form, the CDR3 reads TGTGCCAGCATGGGGGCCACTCTGGAGGGAGGGCCCGCAGAGACCCAGTACTTC. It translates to CASMGATLEGGPAETQYF.

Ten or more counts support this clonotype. The CDR3 here is CASTQRESYEQYF. The CDR3 region has the DNA TGTGCCAGCACGCAGCGGGAGAGCTACGAGCAGTACTTC. The chain links TRBV2 to TRBJ2-7, with 8 bases aligning to TRBD2. The V and J ends lost 7 bases and 3 bases, in that order; junction bases with no gene match: 5. This CDR3 region has 13 residues. Germline CDR1 SNHLY, CDR2 FYNNEI.

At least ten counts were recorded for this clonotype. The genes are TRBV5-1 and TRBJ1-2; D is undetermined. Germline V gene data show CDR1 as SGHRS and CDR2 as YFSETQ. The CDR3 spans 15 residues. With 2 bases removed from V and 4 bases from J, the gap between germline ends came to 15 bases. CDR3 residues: CASSFAAGDIYGYTF. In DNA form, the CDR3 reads TGCGCCAGCAGCTTCGCGGCAGGAGACATCTATGGCTACACCTTC.

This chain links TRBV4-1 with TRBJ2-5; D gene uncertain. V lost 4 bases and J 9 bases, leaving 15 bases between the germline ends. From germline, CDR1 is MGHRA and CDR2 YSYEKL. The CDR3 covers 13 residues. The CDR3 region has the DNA TGCGCCAGCAGCCCCACCCCCTTAGATTCCCAGTACTTC. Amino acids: CASSPTPLDSQYF.

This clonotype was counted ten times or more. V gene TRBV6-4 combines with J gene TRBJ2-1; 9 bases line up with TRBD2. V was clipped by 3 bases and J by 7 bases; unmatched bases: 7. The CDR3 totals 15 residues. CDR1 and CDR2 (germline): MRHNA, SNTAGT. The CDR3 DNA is TGTGCCAGCAGTGAATTTAGCGGGGGCGCGAATGAGCAGTTCTTC. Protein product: CASSEFSGGANEQFF.

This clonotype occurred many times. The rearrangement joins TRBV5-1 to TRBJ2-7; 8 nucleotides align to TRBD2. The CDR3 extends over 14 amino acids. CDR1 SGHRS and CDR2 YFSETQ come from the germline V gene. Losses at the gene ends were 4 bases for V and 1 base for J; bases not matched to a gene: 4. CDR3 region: CASSPGGASYEQYF. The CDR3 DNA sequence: TGCGCCAGCAGCCCCGGGGGGGCGTCCTACGAGCAGTACTTC.

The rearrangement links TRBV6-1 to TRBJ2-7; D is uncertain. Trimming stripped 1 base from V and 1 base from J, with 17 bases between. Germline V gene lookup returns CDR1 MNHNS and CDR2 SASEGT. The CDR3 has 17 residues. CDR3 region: CASSEVPKVWASYEQYF. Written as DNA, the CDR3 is TGTGCCAGCAGTGAAGTACCAAAAGTATGGGCATCCTACGAGCAGTACTTC.